The 28 T cell receptor beta chains presented below share a single source sample, sequenced in a study of cytomegalovirus exposure and HLA in healthy donors. PCR used 60 Vbeta primers and 13 Jbeta primers. Generated by immunoSEQ multiplex PCR, the TCRdb table keeps only in-frame clones and is missing some. The table has approximately 190,000 clones, less than 90% seen once. Sequenced input: PBMCs. These receptors were taken from a boy between 10 and 17 years old in good health and CMV-seronegative.

This chain joins TRBV9 and TRBJ2-3, with 7 positions matching TRBD2. The germline V gene has CDR1 SGDLS and CDR2 YYNGEE. V lost 5 bases, J lost 0 bases, and 6 bases stayed unmatched. The CDR3 consists of 15 residues. CDR3 region: CASSGREGSTDTQYF. CDR3 nucleotides: TGTGCCAGCAGTGGTAGGGAGGGGAGCACAGATACGCAGTATTTT.

The V gene is TRBV7-2, the J gene TRBJ2-1, with 11 bases lining up with TRBD2. V shed 0 bases and J 5 bases; nucleotides not matched to a gene: 9. The CDR3 is 18 amino acids. CDR1 is SGHTA and CDR2 is FQGNSA in the germline V gene. DNA of the CDR3: TGTGCCAGCAGCTTAGCCGTTAGCGGGGGGGCATATCACAATGAGCAGTTCTTC. Translated: CASSLAVSGGAYHNEQFF. The full variable domain, with the rest looked up from reference TRBV7-2 and TRBJ2-1, is GAGVSQSPSNKVTEKGKDVELRCDPISGHTALYWYRQSLGQGLEFLIYFQGNSAPDKSGLPSDRFSAERTGGSVSTLTIQRTQQEDSAVYLCASSLAVSGGAYHNEQFFGPGTRLTVL.

The chain couples TRBV7-3 to TRBJ1-2, with D tentatively TRBD1 (5 bases). Germline lookup yields CDR1 SGHTA and CDR2 FQGTGA. CDR3 size: 16 residues. V lost 2 bases and J lost 2, with 15 bases in between. CDR3 sequence: CASSLGGTPENYGYTF. The CDR3 DNA reads as TGTGCCAGCAGCTTAGGAGGGACCCCGGAGAACTATGGCTACACCTTC.

The chain is built from TRBV30 and TRBJ1-6; D unclear. The CDR3 is 16 residues long. The ends were cut back, 3 bases at V and 1 base at J, with 13 bases in the middle. Germline-derived CDR1 and CDR2 are GTSNPN and SVGIG (reference sequence). CDR3 residues: CAWSAFLTSYNSPLHF. In DNA, the CDR3 is TGTGCCTGGAGCGCCTTTCTCACATCCTATAATTCACCCCTCCACTTT.

This rearrangement joins TRBV25-1 to TRBJ1-2; 7 nucleotides agree with TRBD1. Germline V CDR1 and CDR2: MGHDK, SYGVNS. V lost 1 base and J lost 3; bases outside the gene matches: 5. This CDR3 is built from 15 residues. The CDR3 region has the DNA TGTGCCAGCAGTGAATGGAGGGGGCGTGACTATGGCTACACCTTC. It translates to CASSEWRGRDYGYTF.

A remark on this clone: At one end the junction does not follow the germline gene, possibly because of a read error. The chain is built from TRBV4-1 and TRBJ2-1; 7 bases map to TRBD2. This CDR3 is built from 12 residues. Germline values: CDR1 MGHRA, CDR2 YSYEKL. The CDR3 protein is CASSQRELSPLF. DNA of the CDR3: TGCGCCAGCAGCCAGCGGGAGTTATCTCCCCTCTTC.

This clone was seen once. The genes are TRBV5-4 and TRBJ2-5, with a tentative D call TRBD2 (6 bases). Trimming took off 4 bases at V and 5 bases at J, with 21 bases between the two ends. CDR1 and CDR2 (germline): SGHNT, YYREEE (reference sequence). This CDR3 region has 16 residues. CDR3 coding DNA: TGTGCCAGCAGCACTACCCGGATCCCCGGGAGCGAGACCCAGTACTTC. Protein: CASSTTRIPGSETQYF.

V usage is TRBV28 and J usage is TRBJ2-1, with 14 bases lining up with TRBD2. Germline lookup yields CDR1 MDHEN and CDR2 SYDVKM. Germline trimming cut 5 bases from V and 0 bases from J; bases unmatched to any gene: 24. The CDR3 has 24 residues. The CDR3 region is CASSQSFWDSPGLAGVSSYNEQFF. The CDR3 DNA follows: TGTGCCAGCAGTCAATCATTTTGGGACTCACCGGGACTAGCGGGAGTGAGCTCCTACAATGAGCAGTTCTTC.

This chain joins TRBV11-1 and TRBJ2-2; TRBD2 matches 11 bases. Germline trimming cut 5 bases from V and 5 bases from J; bases unmatched to any gene: 4. The CDR3 is 15 amino acids. Germline-derived CDR1 and CDR2 are SGHAT and FQDESV (reference sequence). In DNA form, the CDR3 reads TGTGCCAGCAGCGAGCTAGCGGGGGGAACCGGGGAGCTGTTTTTT. Its protein product is CASSELAGGTGELFF.

This clone was seen a few times. The rearrangement links TRBV6-1 to TRBJ1-6, with D hard to call. V was shortened by 5 bases and J by 11 bases, with 13 bases between the two germline ends. In germline, CDR1 is MNHNS, CDR2 SASEGT. The CDR3 runs 13 residues. This CDR3 is CASSSHGVTPLHF. CDR3 DNA: TGTGCCAGCAGTTCCCATGGAGTGACACCCCTCCACTTT.

V usage is TRBV6-1 and J usage is TRBJ2-7; 7 bases fit TRBD1. J was trimmed by 6 bases and V by 4 bases; bases with no gene match: 18. Germline assignment: CDR1 MNHNS and CDR2 SASEGT. The CDR3 consists of 17 residues. The CDR3 loop reads CASSAEMKGARVGEQYF. As DNA, the CDR3 is TGTGCCAGCAGTGCAGAAATGAAGGGGGCGCGGGTGGGCGAGCAGTACTTC.

The gene calls are TRBV5-8 and TRBJ1-1; tentative D call: TRBD1 (5 bases). V lost 0 bases and J lost 5, with 11 bases in between. The CDR3 sequence is 14 residues long. Germline CDR1 reads SGHTS; CDR2 reads YDEGEE. The CDR3 is CASSLGWRGTEAFF. CDR3 nucleotide sequence: TGTGCCAGCAGCTTGGGGTGGAGGGGTACTGAAGCTTTCTTT. The variable domain in full, completed from reference TRBV5-8 and TRBJ1-1, reads EAGVTQSPTHLIKTRGQQATLRCSPISGHTSVYWYQQALGLGLQFLLWYDEGEERNRGNFPPRFSGRQFPNYSSELNVNALELEDSALYLCASSLGWRGTEAFFGQGTRLTVV.

V usage is TRBV28 and J usage is TRBJ1-2; TRBD1 matches 7 bases. The CDR3 consists of 14 residues. Unmatched junction bases numbered 8, after V lost 6 bases and J lost 4 bases. Looked up from germline, CDR1 is MDHEN and CDR2 is SYDVKM. DNA of the CDR3: TGTGCCAGCAGACCGAGGGGGCTGAGCTATGGCTACACCTTC. Translating gives CASRPRGLSYGYTF.

This chain uses TRBV10-3 with TRBJ2-7; TRBD2 might be the D (5 bases). The CDR3 contains 13 residues. The V gene's germline CDR1 is ENHRY and CDR2 SYGVKD. V lost 10 bases and J 3 bases, leaving 16 bases between the germline ends. The CDR3 loop reads CATRGPGGYEQYF. The CDR3 nucleotides are TGTGCCACCCGGGGTCCCGGAGGCTACGAGCAGTACTTC.

CDR3 nucleotide sequence: TGTGCCAGCAGCGTTAGCGGGAGAGGCTACAATGAGCAGTTCTTC. This translates into CASSVSGRGYNEQFF. The rearrangement links TRBV5-4 to TRBJ2-1, with 9 bases aligning to TRBD2. This CDR3 contains 15 residues. The junction had 5 bases not matched to a gene; V was cut back by 4 bases and J by 3 bases. The germline V gene has CDR1 SGHNT and CDR2 YYREEE (reference sequence).

There are a few counts of this clone. The rearrangement uses TRBV9 and TRBJ2-5, with D perhaps matching TRBD2 (6 bases). This CDR3 comprises 14 residues. With 3 bases removed from V and 3 bases from J, the gap between germline ends came to 12 bases. CDR1 and CDR2 (germline): SGDLS, YYNGEE. The CDR3 loop reads CASSAGLSKETQYF. Written as DNA, the CDR3 is TGTGCCAGCAGCGCGGGACTTAGCAAAGAGACCCAGTACTTC.

This chain connects TRBV27 to TRBJ1-2; 8 nucleotides line up with TRBD1. There are 16 residues in the CDR3. V was pared by 5 bases and J by 2 bases, with 10 bases of the junction left unmatched. Germline V lookup: CDR1 MNHEY, CDR2 SMNVEV (reference sequence). The CDR3 sequence: CASSLHPTGANYGYTF. CDR3 sequence (DNA): TGTGCCAGCAGTCTTCACCCGACAGGGGCCAACTATGGCTACACCTTC.

The CDR3 loop reads CASSHWGRVGRGNQPQHF. The CDR3 DNA follows: TGTGCCAGCAGCCACTGGGGGAGGGTGGGAAGGGGTAATCAGCCCCAGCATTTT. The V call is TRBV5-6, the J call TRBJ1-5, with a weak D call TRBD1 (5 bases). Germline-derived CDR1 and CDR2 are SGHDT and YYEEEE. V was clipped by 4 bases and J by 4 bases, with 24 bases between them. The CDR3 consists of 18 residues.

This clone was found once. This chain uses TRBV4-2 with TRBJ2-1; 12 nucleotides agree with TRBD2. Looked up from germline, CDR1 is LGHNA and CDR2 is YNFKEQ. Germline trimming cut 4 bases from V and 4 bases from J; bases unmatched to any gene: 2. The CDR3 length is 15 residues. The CDR3, as DNA: TGTGCCAGCAGCCCCGGACTAGCGGGGTACAATGAGCAGTTCTTC. Residues: CASSPGLAGYNEQFF.

This chain uses TRBV9 with TRBJ2-7, with 14 bases aligning to TRBD2. J lost 4 bases, V lost 3 bases, and 6 bases had no gene match. CDR1 and CDR2 (germline): SGDLS, YYNGEE. The CDR3 spans 16 residues. The CDR3 sequence is CASSDGTSGGRYEQYF. CDR3 DNA: TGTGCCAGCAGCGACGGGACTAGCGGGGGTCGTTACGAGCAGTACTTC.

This clone was detected only a few times. This chain connects TRBV11-2 to TRBJ2-5; TRBD1 is a possible D gene (6 bases). V lost 0 bases to trimming and J lost 1 base, with 9 bases between them. Germline V lookup: CDR1 SGHAT, CDR2 FQNNGV. The CDR3 consists of 15 residues. For the CDR3, the DNA is TGTGCCAGCAGCTTAGACAGGGGATTCCAAGAGACCCAGTACTTC. As protein: CASSLDRGFQETQYF.

This chain links TRBV7-9 with TRBJ2-7; maybe TRBD1 (5 bases). The CDR3 is 15 amino acids. V lost 2 bases to trimming and J lost 0 bases, with 11 bases between them. Germline V gives CDR1 SEHNR, CDR2 FQNEAQ (reference sequence). This chain's CDR3 is CASSLYTGNSYEQYF. CDR3 coding DNA: TGTGCCAGCAGCTTATATACAGGAAACTCCTACGAGCAGTACTTC.

This clone was counted only a few times. The chain carries TRBV27 and TRBJ1-2, with D possibly TRBD1 on 5 matching bases. Trimming took off 7 bases at V and 4 bases at J, with 13 bases between the two ends. The CDR3 sequence is 13 residues long. CDR1 is MNHEY, CDR2 SMNVEV, per germline (reference sequence). The CDR3 sequence: CASKVNGGYGYTF. CDR3 coding DNA: TGTGCCAGCAAGGTCAACGGGGGCTATGGCTACACCTTC.

The V gene is TRBV6-1, the J gene TRBJ2-7, with 7 positions matching TRBD1. Looked up from germline, CDR1 is MNHNS and CDR2 is SASEGT. V trimming: 6 bases; J trimming: 5 bases; junction bases outside the gene matches: 7. This CDR3 has 13 amino acids. The CDR3 loop reads CASSPTGTHEQYF. The CDR3 nucleotides read TGTGCCAGCAGCCCGACAGGGACCCACGAGCAGTACTTC.

The chain couples TRBV7-9 to TRBJ1-6; D perhaps matches TRBD1 (5 bases). This CDR3 comprises 16 residues. Germline-derived CDR1 and CDR2 are SEHNR and FQNEAQ (reference sequence). V lost 4 bases and J lost 10, with 20 bases in between. In DNA, the CDR3 is TGTGCCAGCAGCTCCTCCATCCCGGGCCGGGGGTCACCCCTCCACTTT. Encoded protein: CASSSSIPGRGSPLHF.

CDR3 residues: CASSASSGRAWNEQFF. The CDR3 DNA reads TGTGCCAGCAGCGCAAGTAGCGGGAGGGCCTGGAATGAGCAGTTCTTC. The rearrangement uses TRBV9 and TRBJ2-1, with 11 nucleotides matching TRBD2. CDR1 is SGDLS and CDR2 is YYNGEE in the germline V gene. With V trimmed by 3 bases and J by 7 bases, 9 bases remained unmatched. The CDR3 spans 16 residues.

This rearrangement joins TRBV5-8 to TRBJ1-2; TRBD1 aligns across 12 bases. The CDR3 covers 16 residues. Per the germline V gene, CDR1 is SGHTS and CDR2 is YDEGEE. After removal of 4 bases from V and 7 bases from J, the junction contained 11 bases not matched to a gene. CDR3 region: CASSPGQGAYRVGYTF. CDR3 sequence (DNA): TGTGCCAGCAGCCCGGGACAGGGGGCTTACAGAGTTGGCTACACCTTC.

V and J are TRBV11-2 and TRBJ2-1; D ambiguous. Trimming took off 2 bases at V and 9 bases at J, with 5 bases between the two ends. Germline CDR1 is SGHAT and CDR2 is FQNNGV. There are 11 residues in the CDR3. The CDR3 is CASSLSSEQFF. Written as DNA, the CDR3 is TGTGCCAGCAGCTTAAGTAGTGAGCAGTTCTTC.